The sequence of this T cell receptor (beta chain) was determined in a study of Graves' ophthalmopathy and Graves' hyperthyroidism. RNA transcripts served as template for amplifying TCR beta CDR3 sequences. The first-round RT-PCR employed HTBI primers together with the Qiagen OneStep RT-PCR kit. A multiplex PCR was then performed as the second round. Each CDR3 protein gets one entry after TCRdb re-called the multiplex PCR reads with MiXCR. The data show a few hundred thousand distinct CDR3 sequences, around 21% seen once. Pregnancy or lactation, uncontrolled infections and other autoimmune diseases were grounds for excluding patients. PBMCs originated in 10 ml of fresh peripheral blood. The CDR3 extends over 12 amino acids. The trim removed 6 bases at V and 5 bases at J, leaving 2 bases unmatched. This clonotype was detected ten times or more.

The receptor comes from a young woman with stable Graves' hyperthyroidism. Input material: peripheral blood. The rearrangement joins TRBV12-3 or TRBV12-4 to TRBJ2-7; the match to TRBD1 covers 9 bases. In DNA form, the CDR3 reads TGTGCCAGCAGGGGACAGGGAGACGAGCAGTACTTC. It yields the protein CASRGQGDEQYF.